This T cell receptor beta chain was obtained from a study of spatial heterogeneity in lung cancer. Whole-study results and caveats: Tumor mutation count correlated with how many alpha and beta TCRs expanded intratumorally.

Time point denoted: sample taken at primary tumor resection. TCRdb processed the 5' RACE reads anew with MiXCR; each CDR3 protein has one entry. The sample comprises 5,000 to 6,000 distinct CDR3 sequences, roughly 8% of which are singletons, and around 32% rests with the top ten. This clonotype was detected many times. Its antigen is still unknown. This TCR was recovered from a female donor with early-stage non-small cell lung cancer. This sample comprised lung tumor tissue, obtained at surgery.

CDR3 coding DNA: TGCGCCAGCAGCTTGGCGACAGGGATGGAGACCCAGTACTTC. Protein: CASSLATGMETQYF. V usage is TRBV5-1 and J usage is TRBJ2-5; TRBD1 aligns across 7 bases. Germline V gene sequence: CDR1 SGHRS, CDR2 YFSETQ. The CDR3 contains 14 residues. V lost 0 bases to trimming and J lost 5 bases; unmatched junction nucleotides: 4.